Here is one T cell receptor beta chain with its context. Sequencing used immunoSEQ multiplex PCR; TCRdb keeps in-frame clones, though not all of them. Found here are around 300,000 clones, about 89% of them singletons; the top ten hold around 2%. The sample is drawn from a study of blood T cell repertoires in COVID-19. Overall study: COVID-19 samples collected from the United States, Italy and Spain covered acute and convalescent phases.

The CDR3 is 16 amino acids. The V segment lost 4 bases and the J segment 4 bases; nucleotides outside the gene matches: 9. The germline V gene encodes CDR1 MNHEY and CDR2 SVGAGI. Material: peripheral blood. The V gene is TRBV6-5, the J gene TRBJ2-1, with TRBD2 matching 8 bases. The clonotype was recovered from a man aged 50 to 60 with acute or convalescent COVID-19. CDR3 DNA: TGTGCCAGCAGTTTTCAGCGGGGGCCACCGTACAATGAGCAGTTCTTC. Translation gives CASSFQRGPPYNEQFF.